The TCR beta chain described here comes from a study of Ad26.COV2.S vaccination and SARS-CoV-2 variants. The germline V gene has CDR1 MNHNS and CDR2 SASEGT. The V and J ends lost 2 bases and 1 base respectively, with 9 bases between them. This CDR3 spans 15 amino acids. Profiling relied on immunoSEQ multiplex PCR, and the TCRdb table lists in-frame clones only, not all of them. This sample yields about 430,000 clones, of which approximately 90% are seen a single time; 10% to 15% belongs to the top ten. The treatment denotes: 15 to 20 received Ad26.COV2.S at low or high dose, single or two shots; roughly 5 received placebo; per-sample allocation not given. Collection of the samples took place on day 63 after the first injection of vaccine or placebo.

This clonotype originated in a person aged 18-60 years who received the Ad26.COV2.S COVID-19 vaccine or a placebo. V gene TRBV6-1 combines with J gene TRBJ1-5; perhaps TRBD1 as D (6 bases). The sample was peripheral blood, taken in a trial of Ad26.COV2.S vaccine versus placebo. This CDR3 reads CASSEWGLSNQPQHF. In DNA, the CDR3 is TGTGCCAGCAGTGAATGGGGGCTGAGCAATCAGCCCCAGCATTTT.